Detailed here is one T cell receptor beta chain. Antigen: not known. The sample originates from a study of cytomegalovirus exposure and HLA in healthy donors. Study results and limitations: Cytomegalovirus-associated status was assigned to 150 or so TCR beta chains. Rare TCR sequences dominated, though some public TCRs recurred in many donors.

The donors were in the approximately 130-subject validation cohort; that cohort was separate from the approximately 670-subject first cohort. Libraries were prepared by immunoSEQ multiplex PCR; TCRdb keeps only in-frame clonotypes and omits some of them. The data show around 120,000 clones, roughly 90% seen once. J lost 6 bases, V lost 6 bases, and 11 bases had no gene match. Germline V gene data show CDR1 as SGHNT and CDR2 as YENEEA. The CDR3 has 15 residues. The sample consisted of PBMCs. The rearrangement uses TRBV11-3 and TRBJ2-3, with TRBD2 matching over 8 bases. This receptor was identified in a woman under 30 in good health and CMV-seronegative. CDR3: CASSPTGGLLDTQYF. The DNA of the CDR3 is TGTGCCAGCAGTCCGACGGGGGGGCTTTTGGATACGCAGTATTTT.